This T cell receptor beta chain comes out of a study of T-cell memory formation after mild COVID-19. Study-wide points: Contracting clones, day 15 to 85, had balanced CD4/CD8, and later expanders favored CD4+. What remained unconfirmed was the SARS-CoV-2 specificity of second-wave clones peaking on day 37.

With constant-segment primers, 5'RACE yielded cDNA libraries of TCR alpha and TCR beta that carried sample barcodes and UMIs. TCRdb reanalysed the 5' RACE reads using MiXCR and keeps one entry per CDR3 protein. Of hundreds of thousands of distinct CDR3 sequences in the sample, about a fifth were seen once. In germline, CDR1 is SNHLY, CDR2 FYNNEI. The CDR3 covers 16 residues. The trim removed 2 bases at V and 4 bases at J, leaving 6 bases unmatched. As concerns this clonotype: As yet, its antigen is unknown.

The chain is built from TRBV2 and TRBJ2-2, with 8 nucleotides matching TRBD1. The TCR sequence derives from an adult woman who had mild COVID-19 (a few samples of this study predate the infection). Cell type and time point are not known. Sequencing was performed on PBMCs or a T cell subset sorted from them (not recorded which). The CDR3 nucleotides read TGTGCCAGCAGTGAATGGGGCAGGGGGCTCACCGGGGAGCTGTTTTTT. It yields the protein CASSEWGRGLTGELFF.